This paragraph reports one T cell receptor beta chain. What it binds is unknown. Additional DNA sequences in this sample encode the identical CDR3. Generated by immunoSEQ multiplex PCR, the TCRdb table keeps only in-frame clones and is missing some. In the table there are roughly 420,000 clones, 89% of which are singletons. Sample treatment: 19 received Ad26.COV2.S at low or high dose, single or two shots; 5 received placebo; per-sample allocation not given. After the first vaccine or placebo injection, samples were drawn on day 63. The data stem from a study of Ad26.COV2.S vaccination and SARS-CoV-2 variants. As for the study in general: By the intramuscular route, Ad26.COV2.S was given once, or twice 56 days apart.

CDR3 length: 13 residues. V was clipped by 3 bases and J by 2 bases, with 7 bases between them. Germline-derived CDR1 and CDR2 are KGHSH and LQKENI. General observations from the study: Considerable breadth of spike-specific CD8+ and CD4+ T cell responses has reportedly been documented following vaccination.

The source material was peripheral blood, sampled in a trial of Ad26.COV2.S vaccine versus placebo. The chain joins TRBV18 to TRBJ2-5; D might be TRBD1 (5 bases). This receptor was obtained from a person aged 18 to 65 who received the Ad26.COV2.S COVID-19 vaccine or a placebo. Written as DNA, the CDR3 is TGTGCCAGCTCACCGGGGCAACAAGAGACCCAGTACTTC. It encodes CASSPGQQETQYF.